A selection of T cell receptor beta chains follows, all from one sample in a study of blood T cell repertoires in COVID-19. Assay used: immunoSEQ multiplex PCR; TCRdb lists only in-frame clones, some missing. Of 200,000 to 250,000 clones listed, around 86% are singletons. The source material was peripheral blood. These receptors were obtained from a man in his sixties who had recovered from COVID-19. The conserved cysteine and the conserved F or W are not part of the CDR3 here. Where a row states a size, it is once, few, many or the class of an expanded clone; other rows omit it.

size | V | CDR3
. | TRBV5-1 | ASSYGLATTYEQY
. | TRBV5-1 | ASSNGQKSNEKLF
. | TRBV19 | ASSIGTGEETQY
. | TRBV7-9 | ASSPGLAGNLKTQY
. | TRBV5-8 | ASRDGLGRTDEQF
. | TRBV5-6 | ASSRRTVTFYSGANVLT
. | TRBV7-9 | ASSASPSGDTDTQY
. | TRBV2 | ASSAFGARNEQF
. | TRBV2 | ASSVEENTEAF
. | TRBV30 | AWSVGQGKGQPQH
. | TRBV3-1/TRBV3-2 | ASSQDPGLQPQH
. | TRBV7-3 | ASSLMQGAGYGYT
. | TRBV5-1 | ASSPLEVGARWNEQF
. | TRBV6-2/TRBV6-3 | ASSYGRGYT
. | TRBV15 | ATSSYGRGLWTEAF
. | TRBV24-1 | ATSDFQRGGGYT
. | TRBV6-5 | ASRQLREDQPQH
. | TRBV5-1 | ASTSRGATDTQY
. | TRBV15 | ATSRPGTSGYSYEQY
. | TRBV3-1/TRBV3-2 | ASSQGVAYEQY
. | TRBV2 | ASSGRGQGEQY
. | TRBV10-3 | AITPRESNEQY
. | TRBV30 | AWRGQGAGQPQH
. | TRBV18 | ASSPIGLAGETQY
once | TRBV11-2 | ASSSTGLAGGPTDTQY
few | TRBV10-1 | ASRRTGRDTGELF
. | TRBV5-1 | ASSLSWGDPYEQY